The T cell receptor beta chain under discussion was sequenced for a study of cytomegalovirus exposure and HLA in healthy donors. Regarding the study as a whole: TCR clusters originating in the first cohort tended to co-occur in the 110 or so validation repertoires, according to a later analysis.

Deletions cut 2 bases from V and 5 bases from J, with 9 bases between. The germline gives CDR1 MRHNA, CDR2 SNTAGT. The CDR3 extends over 14 amino acids. Libraries were prepared by immunoSEQ multiplex PCR; TCRdb keeps only in-frame clonotypes and omits some of them. The repertoire holds roughly 250,000 clones, with more than 75% as singletons. This clone was counted many times. Its target is not known. A roughly 120-subject validation cohort, separate from the approximately 670-subject first cohort, supplied the donors. The source is a woman under 40 in good health and CMV-seropositive. Sequenced input: PBMCs. The chain links TRBV6-4 to TRBJ2-2; a weak D match, TRBD1 (5 bases). The CDR3 DNA sequence: TGTGCCAGCAGTGACGGGGCAGGGACCGGGGAGCTGTTTTTT. This sequence encodes CASSDGAGTGELFF.